Each of the 18 T cell receptor beta chains below was sequenced from the same sample in a study of T cell responses to AZD1222 COVID-19 vaccine. TCRdb's copy holds only in-frame clones and misses some; the assay was immunoSEQ multiplex PCR. The table includes 80,000 to 90,000 clones, over 75% detected once. This specimen was peripheral blood, taken 28 days after the second AZD1222 dose. Receptors were obtained from an adult who received the AZD1222 COVID-19 vaccine.

A few counts support this clone. The chain combines TRBV6-5 with TRBJ1-1; possible D gene TRBD1, 5 bases. The ends were cut back, 2 bases at V and 7 bases at J, with 11 bases in the middle. This CDR3 has 13 residues. In germline, CDR1 is MNHEY, CDR2 SVGAGI. The CDR3: CASSYRTGGEAFF. Written as DNA, the CDR3 is TGTGCCAGCAGTTACCGCACCGGGGGTGAAGCTTTCTTT.

V usage is TRBV5-1 and J usage is TRBJ2-5; a possible D gene is TRBD2 (6 bases). The CDR3 length is 11 residues. The germline CDR1 and CDR2 sequences are SGHRS and YFSETQ. V lost 6 bases and J lost 4, with 7 bases in between. In nucleotides, the CDR3 is TGCGCCAGCACGGAGGGAGAGACCCAGTACTTC. Translation: CASTEGETQYF. Complete variable domain (other parts from reference TRBV5-1 and TRBJ2-5): KAGVTQTPRYLIKTRGQQVTLSCSPISGHRSVSWYQQTPGQGLQFLFEYFSETQRNKGNFPGRFSGRQFSNSRSEMNVSTLELGDSALYLCASTEGETQYFGPGTRLLVL.

V is TRBV7-2 and J is TRBJ2-7, with a weak D call TRBD1 (5 bases). Germline V gene data show CDR1 as SGHTA and CDR2 as FQGNSA. Trimming removed 1 base at V and 5 bases at J, with 12 bases between. CDR3 length: 14 amino acids. The CDR3 reads CASSLGGRADEQYF. As DNA, the CDR3 is TGTGCCAGCAGCTTAGGTGGCAGGGCGGACGAGCAGTACTTC.

The rearrangement uses TRBV28 and TRBJ1-1; the D gene is possibly TRBD1 (6 bases). Trimming shortened V by 2 bases and J by 11 bases, and 12 bases separated the two germline ends. The CDR3 totals 12 residues. Per the germline V gene, CDR1 is MDHEN and CDR2 is SYDVKM. The CDR3 loop is CASSLAGQMAFF. CDR3 nucleotide sequence: TGTGCCAGCAGTTTAGCCGGACAGATGGCTTTCTTT.

This clone was recorded a few times. V and J are TRBV3-1 (or the pseudogene TRBV3-2) and TRBJ1-4; 7 bases align to TRBD1. Germline trimming cut 4 bases from V and 4 bases from J; bases unmatched to any gene: 9. CDR3 length equals 16 residues. Germline V gene data show CDR1 as LGHDT and CDR2 as YNNKEL (reference sequence). CDR3 loop: CASSPGTAPFNEKLFF. CDR3 nucleotide sequence: TGTGCCAGCAGCCCCGGGACAGCTCCCTTTAATGAAAAACTGTTTTTT.

The V and J genes are TRBV3-1 (or the pseudogene TRBV3-2) and TRBJ2-2, with 10 nucleotides matching TRBD2. The CDR3 spans 16 residues. From germline, CDR1 is LGHDT and CDR2 YNNKEL (reference sequence). J was trimmed by 1 base and V by 8 bases; bases with no gene match: 7. CDR3 protein: CASSASGGQNTGELFF. The CDR3 DNA follows: TGTGCCAGCTCGGCTAGCGGGGGACAGAACACCGGGGAGCTGTTTTTT.

A note on this clone: The same CDR3 is also encoded by other DNA sequences in this sample. The DNA for the CDR3 is TGTGCCAGTAGTATAGGCGGGACAGCGGGCTACGAGCAGTACTTC. This translates into CASSIGGTAGYEQYF. The chain has TRBV19 and TRBJ2-7, with D maybe TRBD1 (7 bases). CDR3 length: 15 residues. Germline CDR1 reads LNHDA; CDR2 reads SQIVND (reference sequence). Trimming left V 1 base short and J 3 bases short, with 13 bases between.

V gene TRBV19 combines with J gene TRBJ2-2, with D uncertain. Germline-derived CDR1 and CDR2 are LNHDA and SQIVND (reference sequence). V was trimmed by 3 bases and J by 3 bases, leaving 14 bases between them. CDR3 length equals 16 residues. This CDR3 reads CASSIPVTLHTGELFF. CDR3 DNA sequence: TGTGCCAGTAGTATCCCGGTCACTTTACACACCGGGGAGCTGTTTTTT.

As concerns this clone: This same CDR3 is encoded by further DNA sequences in the sample. The genes are TRBV5-6 and TRBJ1-5; maybe TRBD1 (6 bases). Trimming took off 0 bases at V and 2 bases at J, with 9 bases between the two ends. The CDR3 runs 15 residues. Per germline, CDR1 SGHDT and CDR2 YYEEEE. DNA of the CDR3: TGTGCCAGCAGCTTGGGGGCAGGGGGCAATCAGCCCCAGCATTTT. Its protein is CASSLGAGGNQPQHF.

This clone was found once. The chain links TRBV19 to TRBJ1-2; D remains ambiguous. Trimming shortened V by 9 bases and J by 0 bases, and 14 bases separated the two germline ends. The germline CDR1 and CDR2 sequences are LNHDA and SQIVND (reference sequence). This CDR3 has 14 amino acids. The CDR3 sequence: CASRSAGTNYGYTF. The CDR3, as DNA: TGTGCCAGCAGGTCGGCTGGCACTAACTATGGCTACACCTTC. Full variable domain (outside the CDR3, taken from reference TRBV19 and TRBJ1-2): DGGITQSPKYLFRKEGQNVTLSCEQNLNHDAMYWYRQDPGQGLRLIYYSQIVNDFQKGDIAEGYSVSREKKESFPLTVTSAQKNPTAFYLCASRSAGTNYGYTFGSGTRLTVV.

This clone was observed a handful of times. CDR3 protein: CASSQAGWGTFEAFF. The CDR3 region has the DNA TGTGCCAGCAGCCAGGCAGGGTGGGGGACTTTTGAAGCTTTCTTT. The chain is built from TRBV4-2 and TRBJ1-1; maybe TRBD1 (5 bases). CDR1 LGHNA and CDR2 YNFKEQ come from the germline V gene. The V end was cut by 3 bases, the J end by 7 bases, with 18 bases between. CDR3 size: 15 residues.

This clone was seen a single time. The chain uses TRBV6-2 or TRBV6-3 and TRBJ2-7; TRBD1 aligns across 9 bases. CDR1 and CDR2 from the germline V gene are MNHEY and SVGEGT. With 2 bases clipped from V and 3 bases from J, the junction kept 2 bases outside the gene matches. CDR3 length: 14 residues. The chain's CDR3 is CASSYRDRVYEQYF. The CDR3 DNA reads as TGTGCCAGCAGTTACCGGGACAGGGTCTACGAGCAGTACTTC.

The chain combines TRBV19 with TRBJ1-5, with D possibly TRBD1 on 5 matching bases. V lost 3 bases and J 3 bases, leaving 15 bases between the germline ends. CDR1 LNHDA and CDR2 SQIVND come from the germline V gene (reference sequence). CDR3 length: 16 amino acids. CDR3 region: CASSMGPAGFNQPQHF. The CDR3 DNA is TGTGCCAGTAGTATGGGTCCCGCAGGGTTCAATCAGCCCCAGCATTTT. The variable domain in full, with the rest retrieved from reference TRBV19 and TRBJ1-5, is DGGITQSPKYLFRKEGQNVTLSCEQNLNHDAMYWYRQDPGQGLRLIYYSQIVNDFQKGDIAEGYSVSREKKESFPLTVTSAQKNPTAFYLCASSMGPAGFNQPQHFGDGTRLSIL.

The chain combines TRBV12-5 with TRBJ1-1; TRBD1 aligns across 9 bases. This CDR3 has 13 residues. Germline CDR1 and CDR2: LGHNT and FRNRAP. V lost 7 bases and J lost 4; bases outside the gene matches: 4. CDR3 protein: CASAGDRATEAFF. The CDR3 nucleotides read TGTGCTAGTGCCGGGGACAGGGCCACTGAAGCTTTCTTT.

The V gene is TRBV27, the J gene TRBJ1-4, with 7 positions matching TRBD1. J gave up 7 bases and V 2 bases, and 13 bases lay outside the gene matches. Germline CDR1 MNHEY, CDR2 SMNVEV (reference sequence). The CDR3 runs to 17 residues. The CDR3: CASSLTGRGYGGEKLFF. As DNA, the CDR3 is TGTGCCAGCAGTTTAACGGGCAGGGGGTACGGCGGTGAAAAACTGTTTTTT.

The chain uses TRBV30 and TRBJ1-3, with 8 bases lining up with TRBD1. This CDR3 is built from 16 residues. Unmatched junction bases numbered 11, after V lost 3 bases and J lost 4 bases. Germline assignment: CDR1 GTSNPN and CDR2 SVGIG (reference sequence). The DNA for the CDR3 is TGTGCCTGGAGGCGGGCAGGGGGCGATGGAGGAAACACCATATATTTT. It codes for CAWRRAGGDGGNTIYF.

The chain carries TRBV7-9 and TRBJ1-5; 8 bases map to TRBD1. CDR1 and CDR2 (germline): SEHNR, FQNEAQ (reference sequence). J was trimmed by 1 base and V by 5 bases; bases with no gene match: 7. This CDR3 spans 16 amino acids. The DNA of the CDR3 is TGTGCCAGCAGCCCGCAGGGGGCTGGGAGCAATCAGCCCCAGCATTTT. Protein: CASSPQGAGSNQPQHF.

This sequence joins TRBV5-4 and TRBJ2-2, with D possibly matching TRBD2 (5 bases). The V end lost 2 bases, the J end lost 0 bases, and 8 bases lay between the germline ends. The CDR3 totals 15 residues. Germline CDR1 and CDR2: SGHNT and YYREEE (reference sequence). The CDR3 spells CASSLAAANTGELFF. CDR3 in DNA: TGTGCCAGCAGCTTAGCGGCCGCGAACACCGGGGAGCTGTTTTTT.